Included here is one T cell receptor (beta chain) sequence, with context. Its antigen target is currently unknown. No base quality values were provided; no much bigger clone lies one nucleotide off. This entry comes from a study of OX40 agonist ivuxolimab in advanced cancers. Study-level background: Ivuxolimab was an agonistic, fully human IgG2 monoclonal antibody directed against OX40 (CD134), a costimulatory receptor. The point of sequencing TCRbeta in the periphery was to test whether ivuxolimab changed TCR sequence diversity and drove clonal T-cell expansion. Patients were allowed to have had prior anti-PD-1, anti-PD-L1 or anti-CTLA-4 therapy, and more than 35% of the dose-escalation patients had been treated with checkpoint inhibitors. The monotherapy dose-escalation portion (N ≈ 50 patients) of the phase I ivuxolimab trial is reported in the paper. Intravenous ivuxolimab was administered to patients every 2 weeks at six dose levels: 0.01, 0.1, 0.3, 1.5, 3 and 10 mg/kg. In the dose-escalation cohort, 82.7% of patients were male, and the mean age was roughly 60 years, with a range of about 23 to 85. Of the 50 or so patients in dose escalation, around 19 had hepatocellular carcinoma, approximately 15 had melanoma, 9 had renal cell carcinoma and 9 had head and neck cancer. Partial responses occurred in three dose-escalation patients, of whom one had hepatocellular carcinoma and two had cutaneous melanoma. Points the paper makes about the study in general: Partial responders in the 0.1-3.0 mg/kg groups had among the lowest normalized peripheral clonal expansion, especially among CD8+ T cells. Clonal expansion of both CD4+ and CD8+ blood T cells was observed from baseline to week 6 at doses 0.1 to 3.0 mg/kg. After ivuxolimab, more expanded clones were found on average in CD8+ T cells than in CD4+ T cells. The antigen specificity of the clonally expanded peripheral T cells was not determined. Low levels of normalized T-cell clonal expansion were also seen in some patients who did not respond.

Patients with autoimmune disease history or receiving systemic immunosuppression were excluded from the trial. Peripheral blood for TCR sequencing was drawn from every dose cohort at baseline, at cycle 4 day 1 and at cycle 7 day 1. Samples were obtained from an open-label, multicenter, first-in-human phase I dose-escalation trial of ivuxolimab. Adults with locally advanced or metastatic melanoma, renal cell carcinoma, hepatocellular carcinoma or head and neck squamous cell carcinoma were enrolled in the trial. CD4+ and CD8+ T cells were sorted separately from peripheral blood before TCR sequencing. Genomic DNA was isolated from the sorted cells so that the TCRbeta CDR3 region could be sequenced. TCRbeta CDR3 regions were sequenced using the immunoSEQ Assay. What TCRdb holds here is the immuneACCESS table cut down to in-frame rearrangements. Part of the clones is not present; checked against another copy, under half of the missing clones reflect an unresolved V gene, and the others are unexplained. Present in this sample are some 99,000 clones, roughly 80% of which were seen just once. 1.4% to 1.5% of the sample belongs to the ten largest clones.

The CDR3 runs 13 residues from the cysteine to the phenylalanine. Only the CDR3 region is kept as DNA, spanning 39 bases read in frame from base 1. Sequenced material: CD4+ or CD8+ T cells sorted from blood, taken in a trial of the OX40 agonist ivuxolimab. This TCR came from an adult with an advanced solid tumor such as melanoma, head and neck, liver or kidney cancer. The chain is assembled from TRBV21-1 and TRBJ1-5; the D call TRBD1 from the table was never checked on the DNA. TRBV21-1 is listed as a pseudogene. The base sequence is TGTGCCAGCAGCTTCTACAGGGATCAGCCCCAGCATTTT. Translated, it reads CASSFYRDQPQHF.